This TCR beta chain was recorded in a study of control samples from healthy donors and cancer patients. Clones were read by immunoSEQ multiplex PCR, and TCRdb kept only the in-frame ones, dropping some. The data contain approximately 170,000 clones, 70% to 90% of them seen just once; the ten biggest clones take up 4.5% to 6%. The CDR3 is made up of 14 amino acids. The J segment lost 2 bases and the V segment lost 6 bases, leaving 4 bases of the junction unmatched. Germline V gene lookup returns CDR1 MDHEN and CDR2 SYDVKM. The chain links TRBV28 to TRBJ1-3, with 7 bases lining up with TRBD1. What was sequenced was blood. The sequence came from a woman in her twenties or thirties in good health. The CDR3 region is CASRQQGTGNTIYF. The CDR3 coding sequence is TGTGCCAGCAGGCAACAGGGGACTGGAAACACCATATATTTT. Full variable domain (missing parts from reference TRBV28 and TRBJ1-3): DVKVTQSSRYLVKRTGEKVFLECVQDMDHENMFWYRQDPGLGLRLIYFSYDVKMKEKGDIPEGYSVSREKKERFSLILESASTNQTSMYLCASRQQGTGNTIYFGEGSWLTVV.